Shown below are 10 T cell receptor beta chains from a single sample sequenced in a study of CD8+CD57+ T cells in acquired aplastic anemia. The TCR beta profiling, which covered VDJ combination and CDR3 sequence, was carried out using genomic DNA as the template. Via MiXCR, TCRdb re-called the reads, giving one row per CDR3 protein. The sample lists about 68,000 distinct CDR3 sequences, almost 55% seen once, with roughly 8% in the top ten. Sample: sorted CD4+, CD8+, or CD8+CD57+ T cells (not recorded which) from PBMCs. The receptor set was obtained from a human donor in good health, serving as a control.

This clonotype was seen a handful of times. The J gene is TRBJ1-1, the V gene TRBV19; the match to TRBD1 covers 8 bases. The CDR3 consists of 14 residues. Germline V gene lookup returns CDR1 LNHDA and CDR2 SQIVND (reference sequence). The V segment lost 3 bases and the J segment 5 bases; nucleotides outside the gene matches: 5. The CDR3 nucleotides are TGTGCCAGTAGTATGGGACAGGCTTATACTGAAGCTTTCTTT. Protein: CASSMGQAYTEAFF.

Written as DNA, the CDR3 is TGTGCCAGTTCTAGCGGGGGGTCGCATGGCTACACCTTC. Protein sequence: CASSSGGSHGYTF. The rearrangement joins TRBV2 to TRBJ1-2; D perhaps matches TRBD1 (5 bases). The CDR3 loop spans 13 amino acids. V lost 9 bases and J lost 6, with 17 bases in between. CDR1 and CDR2 (germline): SNHLY, FYNNEI.

This clonotype occurred a few times. V and J are TRBV29-1 and TRBJ1-4; no clear D. V was pared by 7 bases and J by 8 bases, with 11 bases between. Germline V CDR1 and CDR2: SQVTM, ANQGSEA. CDR3 length equals 11 residues. CDR3 coding DNA: TGCAGCGGCCAGAGTAGAGAAAAACTGTTTTTT. Protein: CSGQSREKLFF.

This clonotype has a handful of counts. The chain joins TRBV27 to TRBJ1-1, with 8 nucleotides matching TRBD1. This CDR3 has 16 residues. The germline V gene has CDR1 MNHEY and CDR2 SMNVEV (reference sequence). V lost 3 bases, J lost 4 bases, and 10 bases stayed unmatched. CDR3 bases: TGTGCCAGCAGTTTGCGGCAGGGGGCCCTGAGCACTGAAGCTTTCTTT. It is translated as CASSLRQGALSTEAFF.

This clonotype was detected a few times. The V call is TRBV19, the J call TRBJ1-4, with D perhaps matching TRBD1 (5 bases). Per germline, CDR1 LNHDA and CDR2 SQIVND (reference sequence). The CDR3 is 14 amino acids. V was clipped by 3 bases and J by 4 bases, with 9 bases between them. The CDR3 sequence is CASSMTEVNEKLFF. The CDR3 region has the DNA TGTGCCAGTAGTATGACAGAGGTTAATGAAAAACTGTTTTTT.

The chain carries TRBV25-1 and TRBJ2-1; a weak D match, TRBD2 (6 bases). This CDR3 has 15 residues. V was clipped by 1 base and J by 9 bases, with 16 bases between them. The germline V gene has CDR1 MGHDK and CDR2 SYGVNS. CDR3 sequence reads: CASSESLGGESEQFF. Here the CDR3 DNA reads TGTGCCAGCAGTGAATCCCTAGGCGGGGAAAGTGAGCAGTTCTTC. Looking up the rest from reference TRBV25-1 and TRBJ2-1 gives the full variable domain: EADIYQTPRYLVIGTGKKITLECSQTMGHDKMYWYQQDPGMELHLIHYSYGVNSTEKGDLSSESTVSRIRTEHFPLTLESARPSHTSQYLCASSESLGGESEQFFGPGTRLTVL.

The chain couples TRBV20-1 to TRBJ2-7; D might be TRBD2 (6 bases). Trimming took off 1 base at V and 6 bases at J, with 13 bases between the two ends. This CDR3 is 13 amino acids long. The V gene's germline CDR1 is DFQATT and CDR2 SNEGSKA (reference sequence). CDR3 in DNA: TGCAGTGCTAGAGGCCCTGGGACTGGCGAGCAGTACGTC. Translating it yields CSARGPGTGEQYV.

This chain connects TRBV2 to TRBJ2-1, with TRBD2 matching over 9 bases. This CDR3 has 14 amino acids. The ends lost 4 bases at V and 6 bases at J; junction bases unmatched: 4. The germline gives CDR1 SNHLY, CDR2 FYNNEI. The CDR3 region is CASSVSGGGNEQFF. For the CDR3, the DNA is TGTGCCAGCAGTGTTAGCGGGGGAGGCAATGAGCAGTTCTTC.

This chain uses TRBV11-2 with TRBJ2-7; maybe TRBD2 (5 bases). The CDR3 is made up of 14 amino acids. CDR1 is SGHAT and CDR2 is FQNNGV in the germline V gene. Trimming took off 7 bases at V and 2 bases at J, with 15 bases between the two ends. CDR3 residues: CASTMDFQAYEQYF. CDR3 DNA: TGTGCCAGCACCATGGACTTCCAAGCCTACGAGCAGTACTTC.

This CDR3 is CASSVGQTHEQYF. In DNA form, the CDR3 reads TGTGCCAGCAGCGTAGGACAGACCCACGAGCAGTACTTC. The chain uses TRBV25-1 and TRBJ2-7, with D possibly TRBD1 on 6 matching bases. Trimming stripped 6 bases from V and 5 bases from J, with 14 bases between. This CDR3 region has 13 residues. From germline, CDR1 is MGHDK and CDR2 SYGVNS.